Following are 18 T cell receptor beta chains from one sample sequenced in a study of cytomegalovirus exposure and HLA in healthy donors. The PCR had 60 Vbeta and 13 Jbeta primers. The data were produced by immunoSEQ multiplex PCR, yet TCRdb's version contains in-frame clones alone and is incomplete. The repertoire holds approximately 110,000 clones, with over 65% as singletons. Source material: PBMCs. The receptor set was obtained from a woman between 25 and 40 years old in good health and CMV-seronegative.

The CDR3 bases are TGTGCCAGCACCTCAACGGGGGGAAACACTGAAGCTTTCTTT. Amino acids: CASTSTGGNTEAFF. The chain recombines TRBV7-9 with TRBJ1-1; tentatively, D is TRBD1 (5 bases). Trimming took off 7 bases at V and 2 bases at J, with 14 bases between the two ends. Germline-derived CDR1 and CDR2 are SEHNR and FQNEAQ (reference sequence). The CDR3 totals 14 residues.

V gene TRBV6-1 combines with J gene TRBJ2-1, with a weak D call TRBD1 (8 bases). CDR3 length: 15 residues. With 3 bases removed from V and 7 bases from J, the gap between germline ends came to 16 bases. Germline CDR1 reads MNHNS; CDR2 reads SASEGT. The DNA of the CDR3 is TGTGCCAGCAGTGATTCTACAGGGGGGGGAAATGAGCAGTTCTTC. The encoded protein is CASSDSTGGGNEQFF.

The chain joins TRBV6-1 to TRBJ1-5; D unclear. Germline lookup yields CDR1 MNHNS and CDR2 SASEGT. This CDR3 region has 14 residues. Trimming took 1 base from V and 6 from J, leaving 10 bases between them. This CDR3 is CASSEVTRIQPQHF. CDR3 DNA: TGTGCCAGCAGTGAAGTCACTAGGATTCAGCCCCAGCATTTT.

The gene calls are TRBV11-1 and TRBJ1-6, with D perhaps TRBD1 (5 bases). The V end lost 2 bases, the J end lost 10 bases, and 18 bases lay between the germline ends. CDR3 length: 16 residues. Germline values: CDR1 SGHAT, CDR2 FQDESV (reference sequence). As DNA, the CDR3 is TGTGCCAGCAGCTTACAAAGCGGCTTGCGGGGCTCACCCCTCCACTTT. Translated: CASSLQSGLRGSPLHF.

This sequence joins TRBV28 and TRBJ2-2; 10 bases agree with TRBD2. The V gene's germline CDR1 is MDHEN and CDR2 SYDVKM. After removal of 6 bases from V and 7 bases from J, the junction contained 5 bases not matched to a gene. This CDR3 comprises 14 residues. This chain's CDR3 is CASSAGTSDGELFF. CDR3 nucleotide sequence: TGTGCCAGCAGCGCCGGGACTAGCGACGGGGAGCTGTTTTTT.

This clone has only one observation. In DNA, the CDR3 is TGTGCCAGCAGGTTGGCTACTAGCTCCGGTTACGAGCAGTACTTC. Amino acid sequence: CASRLATSSGYEQYF. The chain has TRBV6-5 and TRBJ2-7; the D gene is possibly TRBD2 (6 bases). Deletions cut 6 bases from V and 4 bases from J, with 19 bases between. CDR1 is MNHEY, CDR2 SVGAGI, per germline. This CDR3 has 15 amino acids.

The chain carries TRBV27 and TRBJ1-2; 8 nucleotides align to TRBD1. The germline V gene has CDR1 MNHEY and CDR2 SMNVEV (reference sequence). CDR3 size: 14 residues. V lost 4 bases and J lost 4; bases outside the gene matches: 5. CDR3 nucleotide sequence: TGTGCCAGCAGTTACCGTGGACAGGGCTATGGCTACACCTTC. Protein: CASSYRGQGYGYTF.

V is TRBV5-1 and J is TRBJ2-1; D remains ambiguous. V was clipped by 4 bases and J by 0 bases, with 11 bases between them. Looked up from germline, CDR1 is SGHRS and CDR2 is YFSETQ. This CDR3 region has 15 residues. The CDR3 is CASSPLPSSYNEQFF. The CDR3 DNA reads TGCGCCAGCAGCCCTTTACCGAGCTCCTACAATGAGCAGTTCTTC.

The J gene is TRBJ1-2, the V gene TRBV18; D may be TRBD1 (5 bases). V dropped 2 bases and J dropped 8 bases, with 12 bases sitting between them. The CDR3 contains 13 residues. The germline gives CDR1 KGHSH, CDR2 LQKENI. The CDR3 protein is CASSPSREGGYTF. CDR3 nucleotides: TGTGCCAGCTCACCAAGCAGGGAAGGAGGCTACACCTTC.

As to this clone: At the DNA level, this CDR3 is encoded by other sequences in the same sample as well. The rearrangement uses TRBV6-5 and TRBJ2-7; no definite D call. Germline V gives CDR1 MNHEY, CDR2 SVGAGI. The V gene lost 6 bases and the J gene lost 4 bases, with 16 bases spanning the gap. The CDR3 has 14 amino acids. The CDR3 protein is CASRPQMEQYEQYF. The CDR3 DNA reads TGTGCCAGCAGGCCCCAAATGGAGCAATACGAGCAGTACTTC.

This clone was seen a few times. V usage is TRBV29-1 and J usage is TRBJ1-1; a possible D gene is TRBD1 (5 bases). CDR3 size: 10 residues. The germline V gene encodes CDR1 SQVTM and CDR2 ANQGSEA. V was pared by 6 bases and J by 4 bases, with 6 bases between. CDR3 residues: CSVDSTEAFF. Written as DNA, the CDR3 is TGCAGCGTCGACAGCACTGAAGCTTTCTTT. Using reference TRBV29-1 and TRBJ1-1 for the parts outside the CDR3, the full variable domain is SAVISQKPSRDICQRGTSLTIQCQVDSQVTMMFWYRQQPGQSLTLIATANQGSEATYESGFVIDKFPISRPNLTFSTLTVSNMSPEDSSIYLCSVDSTEAFFGQGTRLTVV.

The chain combines TRBV27 with TRBJ2-7; TRBD1 matches at 10 bases. V trimming: 2 bases; J trimming: 3 bases; junction bases outside the gene matches: 4. CDR3 size: 15 residues. Germline loops: CDR1 MNHEY, CDR2 SMNVEV (reference sequence). This CDR3 reads CASSLGDRGYYEQYF. CDR3 coding DNA: TGTGCCAGCAGTTTAGGGGACAGGGGTTACTACGAGCAGTACTTC.

V usage is TRBV7-6 and J usage is TRBJ2-7; D is ambiguous. Germline V lookup: CDR1 SGHVS, CDR2 FNYEAQ. Trimming left V 4 bases short and J 6 bases short, with 13 bases between. The CDR3 spans 13 residues. The CDR3 loop reads CASSSTGLGEQYF. The CDR3 DNA is TGTGCCAGCAGCTCCACCGGGTTGGGCGAGCAGTACTTC.

This rearrangement joins TRBV11-2 to TRBJ2-7; maybe TRBD1 (5 bases). Trimming shortened V by 4 bases and J by 9 bases, and 25 bases separated the two germline ends. The CDR3 is 16 amino acids. Germline CDR1 SGHAT, CDR2 FQNNGV. CDR3 in amino acids: CASSSARVGLKGAQYF. The CDR3 nucleotides are TGTGCCAGCAGCTCTGCCAGGGTGGGCCTTAAGGGCGCGCAGTACTTC.

The J gene is TRBJ2-1, the V gene TRBV15, with D uncertain. Trimming removed 0 bases at V and 3 bases at J, with 9 bases between. This CDR3 region has 15 residues. Germline V gene lookup returns CDR1 LNHNV and CDR2 YYDKDF (reference sequence). The CDR3 nucleotides are TGTGCCACCAGCAGAGATCGATCGGGCTACAATGAGCAGTTCTTC. Translating gives CATSRDRSGYNEQFF. Full variable domain (outside the CDR3, taken from reference TRBV15 and TRBJ2-1): DAMVIQNPRYQVTQFGKPVTLSCSQTLNHNVMYWYQQKSSQAPKLLFHYYDKDFNNEADTPDNFQSRRPNTSFCFLDIRSPGLGDTAMYLCATSRDRSGYNEQFFGPGTRLTVL.

J is TRBJ1-2 and V is TRBV7-9; TRBD1 agrees at 8 bases. Trimming removed 3 bases from V and 2 bases from J; junction bases left unmatched: 8. The CDR3 runs 16 residues. CDR1 and CDR2 from the germline V gene are SEHNR and FQNEAQ (reference sequence). The CDR3 DNA sequence: TGTGCCAGCAGCTTCATGGACAGGGCTATCAACTATGGCTACACCTTC. Amino acid sequence: CASSFMDRAINYGYTF.

The chain links TRBV6-1 to TRBJ1-2, with TRBD1 matching 9 bases. Germline V CDR1 and CDR2: MNHNS, SASEGT. Trimming cost V 4 bases and J 8 bases; bases outside gene matches: 8. The CDR3 spans 14 residues. Here the CDR3 DNA reads TGTGCCAGCAGTGCCCGACAGGGGGAAGGCGGCTACACCTTC. Translating it yields CASSARQGEGGYTF.

The chain joins TRBV6-5 to TRBJ1-1; 8 nucleotides agree with TRBD1. The germline V gene encodes CDR1 MNHEY and CDR2 SVGAGI. The CDR3 runs to 14 residues. Trimming removed 4 bases from V and 1 base from J; junction bases left unmatched: 2. The CDR3 protein is CASSFDRGNTEAFF. The CDR3 DNA follows: TGTGCCAGCAGTTTCGACAGGGGGAACACTGAAGCTTTCTTT.